This TCR beta chain was recovered during a study of blood T cell repertoires in COVID-19. The CDR3 is 14 amino acids. Trimming shortened V by 0 bases and J by 7 bases, and 13 bases separated the two germline ends. Germline CDR1 is SGHNT and CDR2 is YYREEE (reference sequence). Authors' analysis steps: Estimated nucleated cell counts came from reference gene primer amplification. Measured with immunoSEQ multiplex PCR; TCRdb has only the in-frame clones, and not every one. V and J calls and clone size are as listed in that table; D and trimming were resolved from the DNA. The sample includes under 35,000 clones, approximately 88% of them seen just once.

Sequences were obtained from peripheral blood. The source is a human donor in a cohort sampled during active COVID-19. The chain combines TRBV5-4 with TRBJ1-2; D remains ambiguous. In DNA form, the CDR3 reads TGTGCCAGCAGCTTGGTTCGCCCATCTAGTGGCTACACCTTC. Protein sequence: CASSLVRPSSGYTF.